A single T cell receptor beta chain is shown here with its context. Only in-frame clones appear in the TCRdb table, and some are missing; sequencing was by immunoSEQ multiplex PCR. The table has hundreds of thousands of clones, about 91% seen once. V lost 3 bases to trimming and J lost 7 bases; unmatched junction nucleotides: 3. Germline V gene data show CDR1 as SGHAT and CDR2 as FQNNGV. The CDR3 has 13 residues. The data belong to a study of blood T cell repertoires in COVID-19. V is TRBV11-2 and J is TRBJ2-1; TRBD1 agrees at 7 bases. The sequence was obtained from a woman aged 45-65 years with COVID-19, enrolled during active disease. Sequenced sample: peripheral blood. This chain's CDR3 is CASSFDRANEQFF. The CDR3 bases are TGTGCCAGCAGCTTTGACAGGGCGAATGAGCAGTTCTTC.